This T cell receptor beta chain was sequenced in a study of T-cell memory formation after mild COVID-19. About the study: The two donors had largely donor-specific TCR clusters. Findings and caveats of the study: Contracting CD8+ clones were enriched in EMRA, CD4+ mainly in CM and EM. While clones contracting from day 15 to 85 were balanced between CD4 and CD8, later expanders leaned CD4+.

TCRdb re-analysed the 5' RACE reads in MiXCR, keeping a single row per CDR3 protein. Here the sample spans roughly 620,000 distinct CDR3 sequences, roughly 18% being singletons. A note on this clonotype: The antigen remains unidentified.

Trimming at V came to 7 bases and at J to 7 bases, leaving 6 bases not matched to a gene. In germline, CDR1 is DFQATT, CDR2 SNEGSKA (reference sequence). The CDR3 length is 14 residues. Input material: PBMCs or a T cell subset sorted from them (not recorded which). This TCR derives from an adult woman who had mild COVID-19 (a few samples of this study predate the infection). Cell type and time point are not known. The chain is built from TRBV20-1 and TRBJ1-6; 11 bases match TRBD1. In DNA, the CDR3 is TGCAGTGGGGGGACAGGGGGGTTCAATTCACCCCTCCACTTT. Protein product: CSGGTGGFNSPLHF.